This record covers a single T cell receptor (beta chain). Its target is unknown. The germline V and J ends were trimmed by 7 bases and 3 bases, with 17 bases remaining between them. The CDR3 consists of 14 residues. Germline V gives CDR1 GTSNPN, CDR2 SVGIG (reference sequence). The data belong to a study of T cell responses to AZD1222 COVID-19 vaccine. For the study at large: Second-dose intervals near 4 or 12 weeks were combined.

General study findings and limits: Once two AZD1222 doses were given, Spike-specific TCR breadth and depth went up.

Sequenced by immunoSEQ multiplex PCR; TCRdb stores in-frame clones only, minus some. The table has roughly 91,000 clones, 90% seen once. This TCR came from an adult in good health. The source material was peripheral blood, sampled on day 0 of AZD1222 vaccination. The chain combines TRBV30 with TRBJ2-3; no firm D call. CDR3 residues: CAFELGSTTDTQYF. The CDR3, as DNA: TGTGCCTTTGAGTTGGGGTCGACTACAGATACGCAGTATTTT.